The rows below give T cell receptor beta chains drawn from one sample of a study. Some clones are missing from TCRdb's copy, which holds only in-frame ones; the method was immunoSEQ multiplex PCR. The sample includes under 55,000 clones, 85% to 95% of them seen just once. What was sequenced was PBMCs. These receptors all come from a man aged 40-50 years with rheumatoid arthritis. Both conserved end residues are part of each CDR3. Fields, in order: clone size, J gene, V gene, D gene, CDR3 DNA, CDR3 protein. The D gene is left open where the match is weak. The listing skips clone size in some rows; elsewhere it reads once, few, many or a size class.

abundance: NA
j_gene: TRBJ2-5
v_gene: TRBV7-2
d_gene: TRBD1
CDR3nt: TGTGCCAGCAGCCCCGACGGACAGGCACAAGAGACCCAGTACTTC
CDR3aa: CASSPDGQAQETQYF

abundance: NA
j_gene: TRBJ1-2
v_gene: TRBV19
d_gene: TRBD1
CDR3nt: TGTGCCAGTACCCGGGACAGTGGGATCTATGGCTACACCTTC
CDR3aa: CASTRDSGIYGYTF

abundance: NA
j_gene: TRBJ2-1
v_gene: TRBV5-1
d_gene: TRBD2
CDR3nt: TGCGCCAGCAGCAGGGCCAGCGGGAGTGTCGATGAGCAGTTCTTC
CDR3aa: CASSRASGSVDEQFF

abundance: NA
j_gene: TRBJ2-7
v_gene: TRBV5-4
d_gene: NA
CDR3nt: TGTGCCAGCAGCCGGACACCGAACTACGAGCAGTACTTC
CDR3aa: CASSRTPNYEQYF

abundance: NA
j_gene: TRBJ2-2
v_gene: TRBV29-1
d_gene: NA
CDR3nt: TGCAGCGTTGACACCGGGGAGCTGTTTTTT
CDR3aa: CSVDTGELFF

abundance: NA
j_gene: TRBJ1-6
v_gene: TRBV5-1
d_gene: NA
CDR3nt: TGCGCCAGCAGCCCCCTCGAGGGAAAAAATTCACCCCTCCACTTT
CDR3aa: CASSPLEGKNSPLHF

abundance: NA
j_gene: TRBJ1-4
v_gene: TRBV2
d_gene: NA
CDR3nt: TGTGCCAGCAGCTTAGCCGGGTCCTGGGATGAAAAACTGTTTTTT
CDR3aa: CASSLAGSWDEKLFF

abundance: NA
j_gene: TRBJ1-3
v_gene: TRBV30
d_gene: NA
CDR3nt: TGTGCCTGGAGTGCCCTCTCCCCAGGGATCTCTGGAAACACCATATATTTT
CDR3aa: CAWSALSPGISGNTIYF

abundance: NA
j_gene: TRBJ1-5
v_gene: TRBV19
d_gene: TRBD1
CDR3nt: TGTGCCAGTAGTACTCCAGGGGGGCGTGCGCCCCAGCATTTT
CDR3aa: CASSTPGGRAPQHF

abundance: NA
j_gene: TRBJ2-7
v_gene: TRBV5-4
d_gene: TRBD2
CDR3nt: TGTGCCAGCAGCCCGGGACTATCCTACGAGCAGTACTTC
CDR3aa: CASSPGLSYEQYF

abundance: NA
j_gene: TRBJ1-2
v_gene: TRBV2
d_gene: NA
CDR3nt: TGTGCCAGCAGTGAAGCGCTTCTGGGGGAGTTTGGCTACACCTTC
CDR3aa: CASSEALLGEFGYTF

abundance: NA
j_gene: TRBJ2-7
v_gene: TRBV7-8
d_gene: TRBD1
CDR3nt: TGTGCCAGCAGCGAACGACAGGGGAACTACGAGCAGTACTTC
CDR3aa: CASSERQGNYEQYF

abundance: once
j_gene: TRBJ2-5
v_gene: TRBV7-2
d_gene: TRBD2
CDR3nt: TGTGCCAGCACCTTAGGGCGGGGGTTAGAGACCCAGTACTTC
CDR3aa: CASTLGRGLETQYF

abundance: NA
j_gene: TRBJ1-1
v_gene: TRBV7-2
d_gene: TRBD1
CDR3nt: TGTGCCAGCAGCTTAAAGGGGGCGAACACTGAAGCTTTCTTT
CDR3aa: CASSLKGANTEAFF

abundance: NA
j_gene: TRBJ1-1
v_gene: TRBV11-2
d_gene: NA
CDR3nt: TGTGCCAGCAGCTCGGGGGGCCACATGGAAGCTTTCTTT
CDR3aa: CASSSGGHMEAFF

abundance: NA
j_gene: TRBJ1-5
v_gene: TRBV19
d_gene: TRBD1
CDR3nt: TGTGCCAGTACTGGACAGGGGTATCCGCCCCAGCATTTT
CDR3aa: CASTGQGYPPQHF

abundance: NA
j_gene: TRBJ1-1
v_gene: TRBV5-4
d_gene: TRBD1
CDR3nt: TGTGCCAGCAGCTCCATGACAGGGTCGGGTACTGAAGCTTTCTTT
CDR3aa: CASSSMTGSGTEAFF

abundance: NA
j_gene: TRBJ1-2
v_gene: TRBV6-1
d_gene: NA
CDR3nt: TGTGCCAGCAGTGAATTTGGGGGGACCTATGGCTACACCTTC
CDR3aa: CASSEFGGTYGYTF

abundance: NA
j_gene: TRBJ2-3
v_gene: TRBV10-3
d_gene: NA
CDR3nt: TGTGCCATCAGTCCATGGGGACCCGCCCCAGATACGCAGTATTTT
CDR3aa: CAISPWGPAPDTQYF

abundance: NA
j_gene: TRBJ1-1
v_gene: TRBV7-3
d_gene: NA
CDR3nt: TGTGCCAGCAGCTTATTGGGCAGGGTGGACACTGAAGCTTTCTTT
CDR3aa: CASSLLGRVDTEAFF